These 17 T cell receptor beta chains were sequenced from one sample in a study of molecular identifiers for immune sequencing clone quantification. TCRdb fed the PCR reads into MiXCR, producing one record per CDR3 protein. The sample holds over 70,000 distinct CDR3 sequences, nearly 25% seen once. Sequenced input: naive CD8+ T cells from blood, with Jurkat cell RNA spiked in. The subset is: FACS-sorted CD8+CD4-CCR7+CD45RA+ naive T cells. These TCRs come from a human donor in good health. Some libraries in this study had Jurkat cell RNA spiked in.

In regard to this clonotype: A read error may account for a junction end that differs from germline. This chain connects TRBV27 to TRBJ2-3; unclear D gene. The CDR3 sequence is 14 residues long. Germline V CDR1 and CDR2: MNHEY, SMNVEV (reference sequence). CDR3 in DNA: TGTGCCTGCAGTTTGACACAATCCACAGATACGCAGTATTTT. Its protein product is CACSLTQSTDTQYF.

The genes are TRBV7-6 and TRBJ2-7; a weak D match, TRBD2 (6 bases). The CDR3 covers 15 residues. Germline CDR1 and CDR2: SGHVS and FNYEAQ. V lost 5 bases, J lost 0 bases, and 14 bases lay in between. As DNA, the CDR3 is TGTGCCAGCAGCCCGAGGGACGGGAGCTCCTACGAGCAGTACTTC. This gives the protein CASSPRDGSSYEQYF.

Turning to this clonotype: Just one base apart from a much larger clone, this may be a read error. This chain uses TRBV20-1 with TRBJ1-4; 7 positions agree with TRBD1. Germline CDR1 reads DFQATT; CDR2 reads SNEGSKA (reference sequence). The CDR3 loop spans 14 amino acids. The CDR3 nucleotides read TGCAGTGCTAGAAGACAGGGCCTTAATGAAAAACAGTTTTTT. It yields the protein CSARRQGLNEKQFF.

This clonotype was picked up many times. The chain joins TRBV14 to TRBJ2-1; D possibly corresponds to TRBD1 (5 bases). Germline V lookup: CDR1 SGHDN, CDR2 FVKESK. The CDR3 runs 17 residues. Between the trimmed V and J ends, which lost 0 bases and 10 bases, there was a span of 22 bases. CDR3 region: CASSQDGPGLTTYEQFF. The DNA of the CDR3 is TGTGCCAGCAGCCAAGATGGCCCAGGGCTTACCACCTACGAGCAGTTCTTC. The complete variable domain, with remaining parts taken from reference TRBV14 and TRBJ2-1, reads EAGVTQFPSHSVIEKGQTVTLRCDPISGHDNLYWYRRVMGKEIKFLLHFVKESKQDESGMPNNRFLAERTGGTYSTLKVQPAELEDSGVYFCASSQDGPGLTTYEQFFGPGTRLTVL.

As DNA, the CDR3 is TGTGCCAGCAGTACGGGACAGGCCCCAATATACGAGCAGTACTTC. Translated: CASSTGQAPIYEQYF. This chain connects TRBV27 to TRBJ2-7; TRBD1 agrees at 8 bases. The trim removed 5 bases at V and 4 bases at J, leaving 10 bases unmatched. The CDR3 runs 15 residues. Germline V gene sequence: CDR1 MNHEY, CDR2 SMNVEV (reference sequence).

This clonotype was seen repeatedly, ten times or more. The chain is built from TRBV9 and TRBJ1-1; D is perhaps TRBD1 (5 bases). Germline V lookup: CDR1 SGDLS, CDR2 YYNGEE. V lost 4 bases and J 10 bases, leaving 17 bases between the germline ends. The CDR3 covers 13 residues. DNA of the CDR3: TGTGCCAGCAGCCCCCGGGACCTCAGTCGAGCTTTCTTT. Its protein is CASSPRDLSRAFF.

Many counts were recorded for this clonotype. The V gene is TRBV29-1, the J gene TRBJ2-5; tentative D call: TRBD1 (5 bases). Germline V gene data show CDR1 as SQVTM and CDR2 as ANQGSEA. This CDR3 spans 16 amino acids. Trimming took off 0 bases at V and 2 bases at J, with 16 bases between the two ends. The CDR3, as DNA: TGCAGCGTTGAAGATCAAAGGGGAATAGAGCAAGAGACCCAGTACTTC. It specifies CSVEDQRGIEQETQYF. Drawing the rest from reference TRBV29-1 and TRBJ2-5, the complete variable domain is SAVISQKPSRDICQRGTSLTIQCQVDSQVTMMFWYRQQPGQSLTLIATANQGSEATYESGFVIDKFPISRPNLTFSTLTVSNMSPEDSSIYLCSVEDQRGIEQETQYFGPGTRLLVL.

The chain's CDR3 is CASSLGTSTNEQFF. The CDR3 coding sequence is TGTGCCAGCAGTTTGGGGACTAGCACCAATGAGCAGTTCTTC. This chain joins TRBV27 and TRBJ2-1; 9 bases fit TRBD2. Germline V gene sequence: CDR1 MNHEY, CDR2 SMNVEV (reference sequence). The CDR3 is 14 amino acids. The ends lost 3 bases at V and 6 bases at J; junction bases unmatched: 3.

This clonotype has a count of ten or more. The chain links TRBV29-1 to TRBJ1-1; 10 bases agree with TRBD1. The CDR3 totals 14 residues. J gave up 5 bases and V 1 base, and 4 bases lay outside the gene matches. The germline CDR1 and CDR2 sequences are SQVTM and ANQGSEA. The CDR3 is CSVEGQGAGTEAFF. The CDR3 coding sequence is TGCAGCGTTGAAGGACAGGGGGCGGGTACTGAAGCTTTCTTT.

This clonotype was recorded many times. This rearrangement joins TRBV6-6 to TRBJ2-1; D possibly corresponds to TRBD2 (6 bases). The CDR3 spans 11 residues. The V gene lost 7 bases and the J gene lost 8 bases, with 9 bases spanning the gap. Germline V lookup: CDR1 MNHNY, CDR2 SVGAGI (reference sequence). The CDR3 sequence is CASTGGHEQFF. Here the CDR3 DNA reads TGTGCCAGCACCGGGGGTCATGAGCAGTTCTTC.

This clonotype was seen repeatedly, ten times or more. The gene calls are TRBV4-3 and TRBJ2-7, with 9 nucleotides matching TRBD1. Germline CDR1 reads LGHNA; CDR2 reads YSLEER. J lost 3 bases, V lost 4 bases, and 4 bases had no gene match. The CDR3 covers 14 residues. CDR3: CASSPATGGYEQYF. CDR3 DNA: TGCGCCAGCAGCCCTGCGACAGGGGGCTACGAGCAGTACTTC.

This clonotype turned up a few times. The CDR3 coding sequence is TGTGCCACCCAGGGAGTGTTAATGGATACGCAGTATTTT. Encoded protein: CATQGVLMDTQYF. This sequence joins TRBV15 and TRBJ2-3; perhaps D is TRBD1 or TRBD2 (5 bases each). There are 13 residues in the CDR3. Germline V gene sequence: CDR1 LNHNV, CDR2 YYDKDF (reference sequence). V was pared by 8 bases and J by 6 bases, with 15 bases between.

This clonotype showed up many times. The chain uses TRBV28 and TRBJ2-2, with D tentatively TRBD1 (6 bases). Trimming removed 3 bases from V and 1 base from J, with 6 bases in between. In germline, CDR1 is MDHEN, CDR2 SYDVKM. This CDR3 has 14 residues. This CDR3 reads CASSLGQNTGELFF. In nucleotides, the CDR3 is TGTGCCAGCAGTTTGGGACAGAACACCGGGGAGCTGTTTTTT.

On this clonotype itself: With a much larger clone just one base away, this may be a read error. The rearrangement joins TRBV28 to TRBJ2-5; D is unclear. Germline lookup yields CDR1 MDHEN and CDR2 SYDVKM. CDR3 length: 13 residues. For the CDR3, the DNA is TGTGCCAGCAGTCCCCGTTATCCTGAGACCCAGTGCTTC. The encoded protein is CASSPRYPETQCF.

The chain recombines TRBV19 with TRBJ1-5; 10 bases line up with TRBD1. Germline V gene lookup returns CDR1 LNHDA and CDR2 SQIVND (reference sequence). The CDR3 runs 16 residues. V was pared by 1 base and J by 6 bases, with 6 bases of the junction left unmatched. The CDR3 sequence is CASSIGDRGLGQPQHF. The DNA of the CDR3 is TGTGCCAGTAGTATAGGTGACAGGGGGCTTGGTCAGCCCCAGCATTTT.

Comment on this clonotype: The junction and the germline gene differ at one end; a read error may be behind it. The chain recombines TRBV9 with TRBJ1-5, with D possibly being TRBD1 (6 bases). The CDR3 is 15 residues long. CDR1 is SGDLS and CDR2 is YYNGEE in the germline V gene. CDR3 loop: CAGSVEGRDNQPQHF. The CDR3 DNA reads as TGTGCCGGCAGCGTAGAAGGCAGGGACAATCAGCCCCAGCACTTT.

Of note for this clonotype: This clone may be a read error of a much larger clone one base away. V is TRBV11-2 and J is TRBJ2-3, with 10 bases that match TRBD1. CDR3 length equals 15 residues. The germline V gene has CDR1 SGHAT and CDR2 FQNNGV. CDR3 region: CVSSQDRGMVDTQYF. The CDR3 region has the DNA TGTGTCAGCAGCCAGGACAGGGGGATGGTAGATACGCAGTATTTT. Full variable domain (remainder filled in from reference TRBV11-2 and TRBJ2-3): EAGVAQSPRYKIIEKRQSVAFWCNPISGHATLYWYQQILGQGPKLLIQFQNNGVVDDSQLPKDRFSAERLKGVDSTLKIQPAKLEDSAVYLCVSSQDRGMVDTQYFGPGTRLTVL.